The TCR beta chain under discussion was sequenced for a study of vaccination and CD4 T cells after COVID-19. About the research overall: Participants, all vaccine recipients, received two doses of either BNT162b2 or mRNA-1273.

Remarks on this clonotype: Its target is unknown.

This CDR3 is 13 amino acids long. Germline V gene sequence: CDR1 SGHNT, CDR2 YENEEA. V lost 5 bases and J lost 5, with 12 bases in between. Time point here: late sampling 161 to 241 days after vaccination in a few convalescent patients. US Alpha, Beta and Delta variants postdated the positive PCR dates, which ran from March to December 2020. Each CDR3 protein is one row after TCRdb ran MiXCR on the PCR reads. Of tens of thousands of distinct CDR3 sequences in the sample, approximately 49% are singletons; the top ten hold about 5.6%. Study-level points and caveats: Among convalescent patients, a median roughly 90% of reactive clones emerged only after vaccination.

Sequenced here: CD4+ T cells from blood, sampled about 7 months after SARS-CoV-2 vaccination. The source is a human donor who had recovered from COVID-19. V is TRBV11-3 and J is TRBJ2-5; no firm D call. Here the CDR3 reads CASSPGPGETQYF. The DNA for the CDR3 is TGTGCCAGCAGCCCCGGTCCTGGGGAGACCCAGTACTTC. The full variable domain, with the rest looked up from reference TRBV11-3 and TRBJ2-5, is EAGVVQSPRYKIIEKKQPVAFWCNPISGHNTLYWYLQNLGQGPELLIRYENEEAVDDSQLPKDRFSAERLKGVDSTLKIQPAELGDSAVYLCASSPGPGETQYFGPGTRLLVL.